A single TCR beta chain is shown here with its context. Its specificity is unknown. Clones were sequenced by immunoSEQ multiplex PCR, and TCRdb holds only the in-frame ones, with some missing. The sample contains roughly 300,000 clones, 73% of which appear only once. The data belong to a study of shared clonotypes between healthy human individuals. The V segment lost 6 bases and the J segment 3 bases; nucleotides outside the gene matches: 7. This CDR3 contains 14 residues. The germline V gene has CDR1 MDHEN and CDR2 SYDVKM. Study observations and caveats: The low donor count limited represented genetic and exposure-history diversity.

From CD4+ cells came CD45RA+ naive and CD45RA-negative memory subsets. The source of this sequence is a young man in good health. The chain joins TRBV28 to TRBJ1-2; 7 bases line up with TRBD1. The material sequenced was memory CD4+ T cells sorted from blood. Regarding subset: CD45RA-negative fraction. The chain's CDR3 is CASRKTGLDYGYTF. CDR3 sequence (DNA): TGTGCCAGCAGAAAGACAGGGCTTGACTATGGCTACACCTTC.